This T cell receptor beta chain was identified during a study of cytomegalovirus exposure and HLA in healthy donors. This CDR3 is 13 amino acids long. V was cut by 1 base and J by 5 bases, with 8 bases left in between. Germline lookup yields CDR1 GTSNPN and CDR2 SVGIG (reference sequence). General study points: Some V segments, including TRBV6-2 and TRBV6-3, were excluded as indistinguishable.

Only a few counts were recorded for this clone. As yet, its antigen is unknown. PCR involved 60 Vbeta and 13 Jbeta primers. Only in-frame clones appear in the TCRdb table, and some are missing; sequencing was by immunoSEQ multiplex PCR. Of about 130,000 clones in the sample, about 76% were seen once. Everyone who donated was a healthy bone marrow donor. This clonotype was obtained from a woman in her sixties in good health and CMV-seropositive. The chain links TRBV30 to TRBJ1-4, with TRBD1 as a possible D gene (6 bases). The sequencing input was PBMCs. The CDR3 loop reads CAWSDQGNEKLFF. The CDR3 DNA sequence: TGTGCCTGGAGTGATCAGGGGAATGAAAAACTGTTTTTT. The whole variable domain, remainder taken from reference TRBV30 and TRBJ1-4, is SQTIHQWPATLVQPVGSPLSLECTVEGTSNPNLYWYRQAAGRGLQLLFYSVGIGQISSEVPQNLSASRPQDRQFILSSKKLLLSDSGFYLCAWSDQGNEKLFFGSGTQLSVL.